This T cell receptor (beta chain) was obtained from a study of regulatory and conventional T cells in RAG deficiency. Study results and limitations: Sorted Omenn CD25-high CD127-low cells may not be bona fide Tregs. In Omenn syndrome, Treg and Tconv repertoires overlapped >75%.

The CDR3 loop spans 16 amino acids. Germline CDR1 and CDR2: MGHRA and YSYEKL. Produced via immunoSEQ multiplex PCR; TCRdb's table is partial and in-frame only. In the table there are about 29,000 clones, over 90% of which are singletons. Points on this clone: Its antigen is still unknown. The junction differs from germline at one of its ends, possibly a read error.

Blood CD4+ CD25-low CD127-high conventional T cells supplied the genomic DNA template. The data were also submitted as part of a second study, on regulatory T cells. That source adds: The primer mix had 52 TRBV and 13 TRBJ primers. Skewed V and J usage and few unique V-J pairs marked patient repertoires, most in Tregs.

This sequence originates from a human donor in good health. The gene calls are TRBV4-1 and TRBJ1-6, with a possible D match to TRBD1 (5 bases). The source material was CD25- CD4+ T cells sorted from blood. The CDR3 region has the DNA TGCGCCAGCAGCCAAGACCAGGGCACCTATAATTCACCCCCCCACTTT. Amino acid sequence: CASSQDQGTYNSPPHF.